The 30 T cell receptor beta chains below all came from one sample that was sequenced in a study of post-analysis software for immune sequencing data. Unique molecular identifiers were present in the TCR beta cDNA libraries. Using its own MiXCR run on the PCR reads, TCRdb lists one record per CDR3 protein. The table includes about 540,000 distinct CDR3 sequences, around a third detected once. Findings and limits, study-wide: When patients were compared with controls, about five TRBV segments were more frequent, TRBV5-6, TRBV5-1 and TRBV20-1 among them.

For these receptors, no antigen is known. Input material: blood. Receptor source: a girl younger than 18 with multiple sclerosis.

The table lists this clonotype with a few counts. The chain is built from TRBV20-1 and TRBJ2-3; D perhaps matches TRBD1 (6 bases). V was shortened by 5 bases and J by 0 bases, with 12 bases between the two germline ends. The CDR3 is made up of 14 amino acids. The germline CDR1 and CDR2 sequences are DFQATT and SNEGSKA (reference sequence). The CDR3 nucleotides read TGCAGTGCTCCTCATGACAGGAGCACAGATACGCAGTATTTT. Translating gives CSAPHDRSTDTQYF.

The chain joins TRBV6-1 to TRBJ1-2; no reliable D call. The V end lost 0 bases, the J end lost 6 bases, and 14 bases lay between the germline ends. Germline values: CDR1 MNHNS, CDR2 SASEGT. There are 15 residues in the CDR3. CDR3 in amino acids: CASSEAYRSTDGYTF. The CDR3 DNA sequence: TGTGCCAGCAGTGAAGCCTATAGATCAACGGATGGCTACACCTTC.

The chain employs TRBV19 and TRBJ2-1; the D call may be TRBD1 or TRBD2 (5 bases each). V dropped 2 bases and J dropped 0 bases, with 11 bases sitting between them. Germline V lookup: CDR1 LNHDA, CDR2 SQIVND (reference sequence). This CDR3 has 16 residues. The CDR3 nucleotides read TGTGCCAGTAGTATATGGGGGATAAGCTCCTACAATGAGCAGTTCTTC. Its protein product is CASSIWGISSYNEQFF.

On this clonotype: A much larger clone lies one base from this, so it may be a read error. The V gene is TRBV10-3, the J gene TRBJ2-7; possibly TRBD1 or TRBD2 for D (6 bases each). Trimming took 10 bases from V and 0 from J, leaving 13 bases between them. In germline, CDR1 is ENHRY, CDR2 SYGVKD. This CDR3 region has 13 residues. CDR3 DNA: TGTGCCACCTGTCCGGGGGCCTCCTACGAGCAGTACTTC. This encodes CATCPGASYEQYF.

This clonotype has just a few counts. The V gene is TRBV20-1, the J gene TRBJ2-7, with D maybe TRBD2 (6 bases). V lost 5 bases, J lost 5 bases, and 25 bases lay in between. Germline CDR1 DFQATT, CDR2 SNEGSKA (reference sequence). There are 16 residues in the CDR3. CDR3 DNA sequence: TGCAGTGCTCTCCGGGGCGGGGCAGGGAGATCCCACGAGCAGTACTTC. Its protein product is CSALRGGAGRSHEQYF.

This clonotype turned up a few times. The chain has TRBV12-3 or TRBV12-4 and TRBJ2-3; TRBD1 might be the D (6 bases). Trimming shortened V by 2 bases and J by 1 base, and 10 bases separated the two germline ends. CDR3 length: 15 residues. CDR3 bases: TGTGCCAGCAGTTTATCAGGGGTGGGCACAGATACGCAGTATTTT. Its translation: CASSLSGVGTDTQYF.

The V call is TRBV20-1, the J call TRBJ2-7, with TRBD2 identical over 9 bases. J gave up 2 bases and V 3 bases, and 5 bases lay outside the gene matches. CDR3 size: 14 residues. Germline V gene lookup returns CDR1 DFQATT and CDR2 SNEGSKA (reference sequence). CDR3 coding DNA: TGCAGTGCTAGTCTCGCGGGGGGGCCCTACGAGCAGTACTTC. This gives the protein CSASLAGGPYEQYF.

This chain connects TRBV20-1 to TRBJ1-4, with a weak D call TRBD1 (5 bases). V lost 3 bases to trimming and J lost 8 bases, with 16 bases between them. Germline CDR1 DFQATT, CDR2 SNEGSKA (reference sequence). This CDR3 region has 14 residues. DNA for the CDR3: TGCAGTGCTAGGGTATCCGGGACTGGCGAAAAACTGTTTTTT. It translates to CSARVSGTGEKLFF.

The chain has TRBV15 and TRBJ2-7; D not certain. Germline CDR1 is LNHNV and CDR2 is YYDKDF (reference sequence). This CDR3 is built from 14 residues. The ends were cut back, 0 bases at V and 5 bases at J, with 11 bases in the middle. The CDR3 loop reads CATSRESRWDEQYF. The CDR3 DNA reads TGTGCCACCAGCAGAGAAAGTAGATGGGACGAGCAGTACTTC. Looking up the rest from reference TRBV15 and TRBJ2-7 gives the full variable domain: DAMVIQNPRYQVTQFGKPVTLSCSQTLNHNVMYWYQQKSSQAPKLLFHYYDKDFNNEADTPDNFQSRRPNTSFCFLDIRSPGLGDTAMYLCATSRESRWDEQYFGPGTRLTVT.

V gene TRBV12-3 or TRBV12-4 combines with J gene TRBJ1-3; unclear D gene. This CDR3 is built from 14 residues. Between the trimmed V and J ends, which lost 3 bases and 2 bases, there was a span of 8 bases. CDR3 residues: CASSFGATGNTIYF. The CDR3 nucleotides are TGTGCCAGCAGTTTTGGCGCAACTGGAAACACCATATATTTT.

This chain links TRBV29-1 with TRBJ2-7; TRBD1 might be the D (7 bases). Germline values: CDR1 SQVTM, CDR2 ANQGSEA. Trimming took off 7 bases at V and 4 bases at J, with 11 bases between the two ends. CDR3 length: 11 amino acids. CDR3 residues: CSAGGKYEQYF. The CDR3 region has the DNA TGCAGCGCAGGGGGGAAGTACGAGCAGTACTTC.

The table lists this clonotype with a count of one. In nucleotides, the CDR3 is TGTGCCAGCAGGGGCAGGGACGAGCAGTACTTC. It codes for CASRGRDEQYF. The J gene is TRBJ2-5, the V gene TRBV6-6, with D perhaps matching TRBD1 (5 bases). TRBJ2-7 matches the DNA end more closely, so the J call is doubtful. Germline CDR1 MNHNY, CDR2 SVGAGI (reference sequence). This CDR3 is built from 11 residues.

This clonotype was seen ten or more times. The rearrangement joins TRBV6-9 to TRBJ2-4; 9 nucleotides match TRBD1. Unmatched junction bases numbered 14, after V lost 5 bases and J lost 6 bases. Germline lookup yields CDR1 MNHGY and CDR2 SVAAGI. The CDR3 contains 17 residues. This CDR3 reads CASSPGQGLPEGNIQYF. DNA for the CDR3: TGTGCCAGCAGTCCCGGACAGGGGCTGCCCGAAGGAAACATTCAGTACTTC.

This clonotype was seen only a few times. V gene TRBV12-3 or TRBV12-4 combines with J gene TRBJ2-7, with TRBD2 as a possible D gene (5 bases). V was clipped by 5 bases and J by 4 bases, with 15 bases between them. The CDR3 has 14 residues. In nucleotides, the CDR3 is TGTGCCAGCAGTCGCAGTGGGTCGGGGTACGAGCAGTACTTC. Residues: CASSRSGSGYEQYF.

The chain carries TRBV9 and TRBJ1-1; D is unclear. The V gene lost 2 bases and the J gene lost 5 bases, with 16 bases spanning the gap. The length of the CDR3 is 15 residues. The V gene's germline CDR1 is SGDLS and CDR2 YYNGEE. This chain's CDR3 is CASSVSGSPRTEAFF. CDR3 nucleotides: TGTGCCAGCAGCGTCTCCGGGTCCCCGAGGACTGAAGCTTTCTTT.

The chain carries TRBV29-1 and TRBJ1-2; 7 bases map to TRBD1. Germline V gives CDR1 SQVTM, CDR2 ANQGSEA. This CDR3 is 17 amino acids long. V shed 0 bases and J 1 base; nucleotides not matched to a gene: 11. CDR3 residues: CSVEDFSRQGLNYGYTF. CDR3 nucleotide sequence: TGCAGCGTTGAAGATTTTTCTCGACAGGGCCTTAACTATGGCTACACCTTC.

The genes are TRBV20-1 and TRBJ1-2, with TRBD1 identical over 8 bases. The CDR3 is 16 amino acids. Germline V gene lookup returns CDR1 DFQATT and CDR2 SNEGSKA (reference sequence). J gave up 3 bases and V 3 bases, and 12 bases lay outside the gene matches. CDR3 sequence (DNA): TGCAGTGCTAGCTCCGGGACAGGAGAGGGGGACTATGGCTACACCTTC. As protein: CSASSGTGEGDYGYTF.

This clonotype was counted only a few times. This rearrangement joins TRBV10-3 to TRBJ2-5; 8 bases are shared with TRBD1. V was pared by 2 bases and J by 5 bases, with 4 bases of the junction left unmatched. Germline values: CDR1 ENHRY, CDR2 SYGVKD. This CDR3 has 14 residues. CDR3 bases: TGTGCCATCAGTGAGGAGGGGGACAGGGAGACCCAGTACTTC. Its protein product is CAISEEGDRETQYF.

A single count supports this clonotype. At one of its ends the junction is not consistent with the germline gene, which may arise from a read error. In DNA, the CDR3 is TGTGCCGGCAGCTTCCCTCCAGAGACCCGGTACTTC. It is translated as CAGSFPPETRYF. The genes are TRBV7-9 and TRBJ2-5, with D uncertain. The CDR3 is 12 amino acids. Per germline, CDR1 SEHNR and CDR2 FQNEAQ (reference sequence).

V and J are TRBV20-1 and TRBJ2-7, with 8 positions matching TRBD2. Per germline, CDR1 DFQATT and CDR2 SNEGSKA (reference sequence). The CDR3 is 12 amino acids. Germline trimming cut 1 base from V and 6 bases from J; bases unmatched to any gene: 2. The CDR3 coding sequence is TGCAGTGCTAGAGTTAGCGGGGTCGAGCAGTACTTC. Translation: CSARVSGVEQYF.

This clonotype was detected only a few times. This chain links TRBV5-1 with TRBJ2-5, with TRBD1 matching 8 bases. The end of the DNA is better explained by TRBJ2-7, so the J call may be wrong. This CDR3 has 15 amino acids. Germline assignment: CDR1 SGHRS and CDR2 YFSETQ. The CDR3 spells CASSFLRGPVYEQYF. The CDR3 DNA reads TGCGCCAGCAGCTTTCTCAGGGGGCCTGTATACGAGCAGTACTTC.

V usage is TRBV20-1 and J usage is TRBJ2-3, with D perhaps matching TRBD1 or TRBD2 (6 bases each). The germline CDR1 and CDR2 sequences are DFQATT and SNEGSKA (reference sequence). With 1 base removed from V and 4 bases from J, the gap between germline ends came to 12 bases. The CDR3 runs 14 residues. This CDR3 reads CSARVGGPSDTQYF. CDR3 sequence (DNA): TGCAGTGCTAGAGTGGGGGGCCCGTCAGATACGCAGTATTTT.

The chain uses TRBV10-3 and TRBJ1-2; D call uncertain. This CDR3 spans 15 amino acids. Trimming removed 3 bases from V and 0 bases from J, with 11 bases in between. Germline loops: CDR1 ENHRY, CDR2 SYGVKD. CDR3 region: CAISDYPGANYGYTF. In nucleotides, the CDR3 is TGTGCCATCAGTGATTATCCAGGAGCTAACTATGGCTACACCTTC.

This clonotype was recorded a few times. The chain couples TRBV11-2 to TRBJ1-2; the D is unclear. This CDR3 has 11 amino acids. V was shortened by 6 bases and J by 2 bases, with 4 bases between the two germline ends. CDR1 is SGHAT, CDR2 FQNNGV, per germline. The CDR3 protein is CASSMNYGYTF. The CDR3, as DNA: TGTGCCAGCAGTATGAACTATGGCTACACCTTC.

This clonotype was counted a few times. CDR3 sequence reads: CASSGPNSPLHF. In DNA form, the CDR3 reads TGTGCCAGCAGTGGGCCGAATTCACCCCTCCACTTT. The chain is built from TRBV27 and TRBJ1-6; D is unresolved. There are 12 residues in the CDR3. V was clipped by 5 bases and J by 7 bases, with 6 bases between them. CDR1 is MNHEY and CDR2 is SMNVEV in the germline V gene (reference sequence).

This clonotype was recorded a few times. The V call is TRBV7-9, the J call TRBJ2-3, with 7 bases that match TRBD2. The germline V gene encodes CDR1 SEHNR and CDR2 FQNEAQ (reference sequence). Germline trimming cut 5 bases from V and 1 base from J; bases unmatched to any gene: 6. This CDR3 has 15 residues. DNA for the CDR3: TGTGCCAGCAGCCCAACTAGCGCAGGCACAGATACGCAGTATTTT. Translating gives CASSPTSAGTDTQYF.

A few counts support this clonotype. As DNA, the CDR3 is TGTGCCAGCACAGAAACCTACGAGCAGTACTTC. Its translation: CASTETYEQYF. The gene calls are TRBV6-7 and TRBJ2-7; D ambiguous. TRBV6-7 is given ORF status, its function remaining uncertain. CDR3 length: 11 residues. V lost 7 bases to trimming and J lost 2 bases, with 6 bases between them.

This clonotype showed up just a few times. V is TRBV12-3 or TRBV12-4 and J is TRBJ2-7, with a tentative D call TRBD2 (6 bases). The CDR3 consists of 17 residues. Trimming removed 7 bases from V and 0 bases from J, with 22 bases in between. CDR3 DNA sequence: TGTGCCAGCACCCTCGGGAGTCGGCGGGGCCTCTCCTACGAGCAGTACTTC. This translates into CASTLGSRRGLSYEQYF.

There are many counts of this clonotype. The V and J genes are TRBV5-6 and TRBJ2-7; perhaps D is TRBD1 or TRBD2 (6 bases each). V lost 0 bases, J lost 2 bases, and 9 bases lay in between. This CDR3 spans 14 amino acids. Germline values: CDR1 SGHDT, CDR2 YYEEEE. CDR3 protein: CASSLGGTTYEQYF. The DNA of the CDR3 is TGTGCCAGCAGCTTGGGCGGGACAACCTACGAGCAGTACTTC.

The chain is built from TRBV20-1 and TRBJ2-7; 8 nucleotides align to TRBD1. The CDR3 is made up of 14 amino acids. CDR1 is DFQATT and CDR2 is SNEGSKA in the germline V gene (reference sequence). With V trimmed by 3 bases and J by 0 bases, 4 bases remained unmatched. The CDR3 sequence is CSASDRGLSYEQYF. Here the CDR3 DNA reads TGCAGTGCTAGTGACAGGGGTCTCTCCTACGAGCAGTACTTC.